This TCR beta chain is from a study of blood T cell repertoires in COVID-19 (TCRdb year 2020). With regard to the full study: Samples covering the acute and convalescent phases of COVID-19 were provided by collaborators in the United States, Italy and Spain. The repertoires were released in a freely available public database meant as a resource for research on the immune response to SARS-CoV-2. Samples came from the ongoing ImmuneRACE study (first 160 participants) plus 1,254 subjects from 6 global collaborators. The sample metadata nearly always contained a de-identified subject ID, COVID-19 status, age in years and sex. HLA class I and class II types, where available, came from metadata supplied by the sample provider rather than from assay-based typing. The material from the prospective study consisted of cDNA or gDNA derived from T cells, B-cell-depleted T cells, or PBMCs. Deeply sampled blood TCRbeta repertoires from subjects exposed to, actively infected with, or recovered from COVID-19 were included in the dataset. The research as a whole found: The quantity of clinical and demographic metadata differed by source and by participant and was supplied without curation.

The germline V gene supplies CDR1 MDHEN and CDR2 SYDVKM. The CDR3 numbers 10 residues from cysteine through phenylalanine. Here the CDR3 DNA is all that survives: 30 bases in frame from base 1. The V and J ends are trimmed by 10 bases and 5 bases, leaving 8 bases between them. As concerns this clone: The antigen it binds to is not known. Base qualities are not at hand, and no much larger clone is one base apart.

The collaborating institutions used their own protocols to collect whole blood in K2EDTA tubes. For TCRbeta analysis, collaborators shipped samples as frozen whole blood, isolated PBMCs, or DNA extracted from either of those sample types. TCRbeta CDR3 regions were amplified from genomic DNA by means of the immunoSEQ Assay, a bias-controlled multiplex PCR. The original pipeline was this. Nucleated cell counts per sample were estimated from amplification of reference gene primers within the assay. To quantify the absolute abundance of each unique TCRbeta CDR3 rearrangement, sequence reads were collapsed and filtered. For each sample, productive Simpson clonality was calculated by taking the square root of Simpson's diversity index across productive rearrangements. Here the immuneACCESS table is served through TCRdb, limited to in-frame sequences with V and J called. Missing clones are a known gap in these copies; in checked studies unresolved V genes cover under half, and the rest lacks a known reason. V and J calls and clone size are those listed in that table; D and trimming were worked out from the DNA. Within this sample are 84,000 or so clones, with over 75% of them counted one time only. Roughly an eighth of the sample comes from the top ten.

This receptor chain uses TRBV28 and TRBJ1-2, with the identity of the D gene unclear. The TCR originated in a human donor in a cohort sampled during active COVID-19. Sequencing was done on a sample of peripheral blood. The DNA is as follows: TGTGCCACTCAACAGTATGGCTACACCTTC. The resulting protein is CATQQYGYTF.